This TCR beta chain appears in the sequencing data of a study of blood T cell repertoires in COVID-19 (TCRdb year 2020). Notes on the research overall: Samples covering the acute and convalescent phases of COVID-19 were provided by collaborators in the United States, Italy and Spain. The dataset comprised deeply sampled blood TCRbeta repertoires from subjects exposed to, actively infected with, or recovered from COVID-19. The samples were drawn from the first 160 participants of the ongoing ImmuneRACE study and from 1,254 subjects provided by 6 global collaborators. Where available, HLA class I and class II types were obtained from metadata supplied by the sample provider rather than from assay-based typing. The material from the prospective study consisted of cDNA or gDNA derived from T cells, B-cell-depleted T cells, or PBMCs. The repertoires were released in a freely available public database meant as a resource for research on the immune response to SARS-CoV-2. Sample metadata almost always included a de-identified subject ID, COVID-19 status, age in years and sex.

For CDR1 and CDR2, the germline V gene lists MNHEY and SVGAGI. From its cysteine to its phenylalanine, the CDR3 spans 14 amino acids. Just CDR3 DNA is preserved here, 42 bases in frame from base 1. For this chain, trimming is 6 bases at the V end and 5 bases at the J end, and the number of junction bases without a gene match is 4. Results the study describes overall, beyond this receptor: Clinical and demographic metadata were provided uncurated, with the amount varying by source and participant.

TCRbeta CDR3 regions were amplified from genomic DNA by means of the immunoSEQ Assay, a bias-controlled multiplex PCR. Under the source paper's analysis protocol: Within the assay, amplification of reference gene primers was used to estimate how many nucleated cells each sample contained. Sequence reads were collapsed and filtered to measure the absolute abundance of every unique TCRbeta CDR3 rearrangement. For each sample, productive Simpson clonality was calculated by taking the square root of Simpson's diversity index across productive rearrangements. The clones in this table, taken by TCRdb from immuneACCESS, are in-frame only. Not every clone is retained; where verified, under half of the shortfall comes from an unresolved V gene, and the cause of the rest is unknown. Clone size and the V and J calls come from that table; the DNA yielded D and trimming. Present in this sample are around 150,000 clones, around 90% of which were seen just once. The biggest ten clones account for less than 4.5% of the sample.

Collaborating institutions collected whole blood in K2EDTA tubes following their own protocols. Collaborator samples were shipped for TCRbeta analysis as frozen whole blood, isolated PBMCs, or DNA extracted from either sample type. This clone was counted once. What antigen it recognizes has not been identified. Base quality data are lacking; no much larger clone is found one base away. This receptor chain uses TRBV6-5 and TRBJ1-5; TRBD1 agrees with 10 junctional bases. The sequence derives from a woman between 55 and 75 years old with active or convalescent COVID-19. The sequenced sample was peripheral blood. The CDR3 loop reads CASSRGTGDQPQHF. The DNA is TGTGCCAGCAGCAGAGGGACAGGGGATCAGCCCCAGCATTTT.